This TCR beta chain was identified during a study of cytomegalovirus exposure and HLA in healthy donors (dated by TCRdb to the late 2010s). Study-wide context: According to a later analysis, one platform produced both the approximately 110 validation repertoires and the 550 to 800 repertoires of the first cohort. The aim of the study was to test whether cataloging public T cell receptors could identify signatures of past pathogen exposure. Besides the first cohort of under 700 subjects, a separate validation cohort made up of over 100 different subjects was used. High-throughput TCR immunosequencing, statistical association of individual TCRs with disease status, and machine learning were combined to predict cytomegalovirus infection status.

The library was built by means of the immunoSEQ multiplex PCR assay. On the study's bioinformatics: A statistical classification framework was built for diagnosing cytomegalovirus status from the catalog of TCR beta chain sequences. In TCRdb, the immuneACCESS table is reduced to in-frame sequences with V and J assigned. These tables do not hold every clone; where another copy was compared, an unresolved V gene accounts for under half, and the others remain unexplained. The V and J calls and clone size are taken from that table; D and trimming were inferred from the DNA. For this sample the table gives 95,000 to 150,000 clones, of which just under 95% were detected only once. Over 1% of the sample is held by the ten biggest clonotypes. Donors formed part of the validation cohort, which comprised over a hundred subjects and was distinct from the first cohort of some 700 subjects. As encoded in the germline V gene, CDR1 is SGHDT while CDR2 is YYEEEE. Measured from the cysteine to the phenylalanine, the CDR3 is 13 residues long. Only CDR3 DNA remains: 39 bases, in frame from the first base. V loses 2 bases, J loses 7 bases, and the germline ends lie 12 bases apart.

Here is what the overall study found, with its caveats: While some public TCRs were present in many individuals, most TCR sequences turned up only very rarely across donors. In the study, 164 TCR beta chains were listed as associated with cytomegalovirus. In vitro tests confirmed that three of the cytomegalovirus-associated TCR beta chains recognize cytomegalovirus antigens. In a later analysis, TCRs clustered in the first cohort were found to also tend to co-occur in the roughly 130 validation repertoires, with roughly 93% of cluster scores above 0. All 120 or so repertoires were used to score co-occurrence in the validation cohort in a later analysis, because that analysis had no HLA typing for the cohort. In both the original and validation cohorts, the classifier was reported to diagnose cytomegalovirus status with high specificity and sensitivity. The authors suggested that the approach could potentially be generalized to other disease states and immunological phenotypes.

Remarks on this clone: The antigen it binds to is not known. Base-call qualities are not available, and no considerably larger clone is one nucleotide away.

This TCR was recovered from a woman between 18 and 29 years old in good health and CMV-seronegative. Sequencing was done on a sample of PBMCs. The receptor chain draws on TRBV5-6 and TRBJ1-2, with TRBD1 perhaps the D gene, on 6 matching bases. The CDR3 region: CASSFRGAGGYTF. The nucleotide sequence reads as follows: TGTGCCAGCAGCTTTCGGGGGGCCGGTGGCTACACCTTC.